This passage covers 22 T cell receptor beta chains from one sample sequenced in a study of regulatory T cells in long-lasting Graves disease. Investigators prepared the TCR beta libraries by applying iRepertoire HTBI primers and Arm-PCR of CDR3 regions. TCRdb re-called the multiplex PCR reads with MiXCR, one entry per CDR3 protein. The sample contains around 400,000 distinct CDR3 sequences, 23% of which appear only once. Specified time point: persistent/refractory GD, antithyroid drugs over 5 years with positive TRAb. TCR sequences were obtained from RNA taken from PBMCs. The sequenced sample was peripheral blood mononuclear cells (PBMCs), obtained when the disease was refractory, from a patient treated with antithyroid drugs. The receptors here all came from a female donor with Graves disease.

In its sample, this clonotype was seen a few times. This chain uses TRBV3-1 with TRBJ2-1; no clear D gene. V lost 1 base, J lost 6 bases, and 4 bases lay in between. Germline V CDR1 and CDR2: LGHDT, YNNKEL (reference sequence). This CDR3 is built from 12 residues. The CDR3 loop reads CASSQVANEQFF. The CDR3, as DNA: TGTGCCAGCAGCCAAGTAGCCAATGAGCAGTTCTTC.

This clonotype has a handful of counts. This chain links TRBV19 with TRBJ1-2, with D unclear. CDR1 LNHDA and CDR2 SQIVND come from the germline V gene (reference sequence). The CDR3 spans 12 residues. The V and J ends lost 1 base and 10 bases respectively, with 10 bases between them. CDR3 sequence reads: CASSIGGPPYTF. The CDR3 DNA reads TGTGCCAGTAGTATAGGAGGGCCGCCCTACACCTTC.

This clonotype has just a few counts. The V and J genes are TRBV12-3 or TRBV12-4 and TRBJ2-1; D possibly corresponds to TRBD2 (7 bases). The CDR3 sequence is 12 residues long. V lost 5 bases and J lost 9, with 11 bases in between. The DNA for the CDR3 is TGTGCCAGCAGTCCTGGGGGGGCTGAGCAGTTCTTC. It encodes CASSPGGAEQFF.

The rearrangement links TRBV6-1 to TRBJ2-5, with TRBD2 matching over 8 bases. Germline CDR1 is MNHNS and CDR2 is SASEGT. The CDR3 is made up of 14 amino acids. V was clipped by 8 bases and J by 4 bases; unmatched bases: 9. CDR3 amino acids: CASASVAGGETQYF. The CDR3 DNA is TGTGCCAGCGCGAGCGTGGCGGGAGGAGAGACCCAGTACTTC.

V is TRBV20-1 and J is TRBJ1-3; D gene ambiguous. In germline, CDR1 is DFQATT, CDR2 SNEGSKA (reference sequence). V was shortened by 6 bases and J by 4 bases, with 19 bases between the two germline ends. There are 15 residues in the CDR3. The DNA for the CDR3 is TGCAGTGCCAAAACGACTGGCACTATCGGAAACACCATATATTTT. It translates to CSAKTTGTIGNTIYF.

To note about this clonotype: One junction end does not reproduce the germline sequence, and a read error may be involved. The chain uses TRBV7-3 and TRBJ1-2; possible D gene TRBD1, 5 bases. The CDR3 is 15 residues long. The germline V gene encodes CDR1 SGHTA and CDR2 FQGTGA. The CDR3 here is CASSLKAGINYGYIF. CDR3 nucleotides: TGTGCCAGCAGCTTAAAAGCAGGGATAAACTATGGCTACATCTTC.

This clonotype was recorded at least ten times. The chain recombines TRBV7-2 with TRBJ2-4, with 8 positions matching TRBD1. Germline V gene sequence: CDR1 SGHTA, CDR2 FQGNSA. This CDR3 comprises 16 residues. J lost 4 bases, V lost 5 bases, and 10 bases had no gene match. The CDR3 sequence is CASSKKQGGTKNIQYF. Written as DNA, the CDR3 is TGTGCCAGCAGCAAAAAACAGGGGGGAACGAAAAACATTCAGTACTTC.

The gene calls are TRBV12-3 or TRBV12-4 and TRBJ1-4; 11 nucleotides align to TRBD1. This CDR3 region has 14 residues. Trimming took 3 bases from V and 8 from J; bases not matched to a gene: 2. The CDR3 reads CASSFWDRGEKLFF. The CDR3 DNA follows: TGTGCCAGCAGTTTTTGGGACAGGGGGGAAAAACTGTTTTTT.

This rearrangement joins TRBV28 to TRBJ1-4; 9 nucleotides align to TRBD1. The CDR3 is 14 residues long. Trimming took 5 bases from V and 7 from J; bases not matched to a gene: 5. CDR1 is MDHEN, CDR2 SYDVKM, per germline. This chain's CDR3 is CASSMDRGSEKLFF. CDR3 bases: TGTGCCAGCAGTATGGACAGGGGAAGTGAAAAACTGTTTTTT.

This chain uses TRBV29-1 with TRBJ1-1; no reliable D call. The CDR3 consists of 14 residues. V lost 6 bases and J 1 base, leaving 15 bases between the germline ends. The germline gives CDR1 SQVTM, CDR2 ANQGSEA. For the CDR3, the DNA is TGCAGCGTCTTACAGAGAAAGAAGAACACTGAAGCTTTCTTT. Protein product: CSVLQRKKNTEAFF.

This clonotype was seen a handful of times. This chain's CDR3 is CAWSVERGTGYTF. DNA for the CDR3: TGTGCCTGGAGTGTAGAGAGGGGTACTGGCTACACCTTC. The rearrangement uses TRBV30 and TRBJ1-2; a weak D match, TRBD1 (5 bases). The CDR3 is made up of 13 amino acids. Trimming shortened V by 0 bases and J by 7 bases, and 12 bases separated the two germline ends. CDR1 GTSNPN and CDR2 SVGIG come from the germline V gene (reference sequence).

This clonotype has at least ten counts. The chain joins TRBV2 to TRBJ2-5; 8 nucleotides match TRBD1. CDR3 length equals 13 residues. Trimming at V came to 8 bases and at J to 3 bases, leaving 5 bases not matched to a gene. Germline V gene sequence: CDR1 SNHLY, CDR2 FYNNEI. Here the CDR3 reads CASGTGFEETQYF. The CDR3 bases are TGTGCCAGCGGGACAGGCTTCGAAGAGACCCAGTACTTC.

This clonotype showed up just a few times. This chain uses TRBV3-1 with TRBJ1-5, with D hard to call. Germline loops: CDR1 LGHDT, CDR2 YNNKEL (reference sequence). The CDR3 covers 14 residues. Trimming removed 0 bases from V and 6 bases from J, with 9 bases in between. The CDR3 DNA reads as TGTGCCAGCAGCCAAGATTCTAATGCTCAGCCCCAGCATTTT. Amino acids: CASSQDSNAQPQHF.

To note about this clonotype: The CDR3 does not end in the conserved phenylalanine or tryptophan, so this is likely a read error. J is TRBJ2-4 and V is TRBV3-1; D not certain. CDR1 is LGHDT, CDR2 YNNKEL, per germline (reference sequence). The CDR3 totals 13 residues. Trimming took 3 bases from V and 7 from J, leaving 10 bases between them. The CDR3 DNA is TGTGCCAGCAGCCACTACCGCTTGAACATTCAGTACCTC. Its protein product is CASSHYRLNIQYL.

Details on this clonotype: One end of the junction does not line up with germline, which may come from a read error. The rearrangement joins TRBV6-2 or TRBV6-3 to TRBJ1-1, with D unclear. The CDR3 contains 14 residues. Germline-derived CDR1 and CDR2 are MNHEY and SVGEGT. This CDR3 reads CASSSQGRVTEALF. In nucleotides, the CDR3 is TGTGCCAGCAGTTCTCAAGGCCGCGTCACTGAAGCTCTCTTT.

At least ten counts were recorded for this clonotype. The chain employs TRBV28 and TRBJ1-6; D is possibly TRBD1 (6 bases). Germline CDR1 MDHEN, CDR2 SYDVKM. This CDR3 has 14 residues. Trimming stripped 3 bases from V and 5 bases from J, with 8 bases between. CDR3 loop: CASSFTGNNSPLHF. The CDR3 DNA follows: TGTGCCAGCAGTTTTACAGGGAATAATTCACCCCTCCACTTT.

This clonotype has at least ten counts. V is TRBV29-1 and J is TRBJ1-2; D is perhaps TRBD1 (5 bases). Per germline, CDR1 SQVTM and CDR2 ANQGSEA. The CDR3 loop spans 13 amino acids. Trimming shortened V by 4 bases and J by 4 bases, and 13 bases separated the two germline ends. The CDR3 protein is CSVVGSGSYGYTF. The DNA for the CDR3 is TGCAGCGTTGTTGGGTCAGGGAGCTATGGCTACACCTTC.

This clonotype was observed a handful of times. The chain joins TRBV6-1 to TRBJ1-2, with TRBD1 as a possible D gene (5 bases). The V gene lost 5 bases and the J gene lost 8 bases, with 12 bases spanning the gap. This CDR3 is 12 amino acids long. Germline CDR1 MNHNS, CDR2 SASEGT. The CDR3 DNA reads TGTGCCAGCAGTCGGGCAGGGAAGGGCTACACCTTC. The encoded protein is CASSRAGKGYTF.

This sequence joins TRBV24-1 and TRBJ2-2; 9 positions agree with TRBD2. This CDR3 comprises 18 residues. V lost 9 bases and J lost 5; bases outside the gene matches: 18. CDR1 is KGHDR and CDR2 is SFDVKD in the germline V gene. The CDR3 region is CATATTRGAGGFTGELFF. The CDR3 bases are TGTGCCACCGCCACTACAAGGGGAGCGGGAGGTTTTACCGGGGAGCTGTTTTTT.

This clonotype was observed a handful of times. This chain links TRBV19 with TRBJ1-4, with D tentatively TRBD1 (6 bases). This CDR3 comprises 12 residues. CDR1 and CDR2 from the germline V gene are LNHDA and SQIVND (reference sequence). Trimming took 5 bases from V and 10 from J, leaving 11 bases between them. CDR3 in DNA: TGTGCCAGTAGTGGACAGAACACAAAACTGTTTTTT. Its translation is CASSGQNTKLFF.

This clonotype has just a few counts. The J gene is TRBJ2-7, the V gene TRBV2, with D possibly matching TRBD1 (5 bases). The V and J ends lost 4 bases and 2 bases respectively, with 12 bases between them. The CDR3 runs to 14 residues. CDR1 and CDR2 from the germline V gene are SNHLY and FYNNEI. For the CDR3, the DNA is TGTGCCAGCAGTGGGCAGGGTGGCCCCTACGAGCAGTACTTC. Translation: CASSGQGGPYEQYF.

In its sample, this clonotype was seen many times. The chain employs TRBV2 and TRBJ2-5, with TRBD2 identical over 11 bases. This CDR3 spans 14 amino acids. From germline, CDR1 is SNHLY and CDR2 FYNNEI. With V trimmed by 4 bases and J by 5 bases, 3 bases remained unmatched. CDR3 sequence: CASSGLAGSETQYF. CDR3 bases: TGTGCCAGCAGTGGACTAGCGGGAAGTGAGACCCAGTACTTC.